This T cell receptor beta chain was sequenced for a study of T cell clonality in common variable immunodeficiency. In its sample, this clone was seen a few times. Read data end 3 residues before the CDR3 end; the end is taken from the germline J gene. Libraries were prepared by immunoSEQ multiplex PCR; TCRdb keeps only in-frame clonotypes and omits some of them. The record shows some 53,000 clones for this sample, with no singletons present. Germline CDR1 is SGHTA and CDR2 is FQGNSA. CDR3 length: 15 residues. This TCR was recovered from a person aged 18 to 75 in good health. The sequenced material came from peripheral blood mononuclear cells. This rearrangement joins TRBV7-2 to TRBJ1-4, with 8 bases lining up with TRBD1. The CDR3 sequence: CASSARQGYNSPLFF. CDR3 DNA, as far as it was read: TGTGCCAGCAGCGCCCGACAGGGGTATAATTCACCA. The whole variable domain, remainder taken from reference TRBV7-2 and TRBJ1-4, is GAGVSQSPSNKVTEKGKDVELRCDPISGHTALYWYRQSLGQGLEFLIYFQGNSAPDKSGLPSDRFSAERTGGSVSTLTIQRTQQEDSAVYLCASSARQGYNSPLFFGSGTQLSVL.